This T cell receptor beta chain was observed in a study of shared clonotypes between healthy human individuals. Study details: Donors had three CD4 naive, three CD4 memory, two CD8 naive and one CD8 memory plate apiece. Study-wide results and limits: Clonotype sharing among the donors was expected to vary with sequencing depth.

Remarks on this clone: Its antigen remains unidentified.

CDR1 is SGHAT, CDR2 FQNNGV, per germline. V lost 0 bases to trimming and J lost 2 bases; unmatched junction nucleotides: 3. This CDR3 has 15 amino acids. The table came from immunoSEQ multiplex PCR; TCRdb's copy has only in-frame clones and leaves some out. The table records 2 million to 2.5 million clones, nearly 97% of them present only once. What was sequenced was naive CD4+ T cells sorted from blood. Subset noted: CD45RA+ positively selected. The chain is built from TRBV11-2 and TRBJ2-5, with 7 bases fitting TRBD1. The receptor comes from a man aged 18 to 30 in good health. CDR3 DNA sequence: TGTGCCAGCAGCTTAGACCCGACAGGGCAAGAGACCCAGTACTTC. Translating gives CASSLDPTGQETQYF.